This TCR beta chain comes out of a study of T cells in localized non-small cell lung cancer. The CDR3 extends over 17 amino acids. Per the germline V gene, CDR1 is MNHNS and CDR2 is SASEGT. Method: immunoSEQ multiplex PCR; TCRdb's copy keeps in-frame clones and lacks some. The data show 61,000 or so clones, with roughly 85% seen just once and over 4% held by the top ten. Worth noting for this clone: Antigen: not known. An end of the junction differs from the germline gene, which may be a read error.

Findings and limits, study-wide: T cell clonality was highest in uninvolved adjacent lung, above tumor. In adjacent lung appeared a median roughly 56 of the top 100 tumor clones. It remains possible that heterogeneity exists, since only one tumor region was sequenced.

This specimen consisted of peripheral blood, obtained before any cancer treatment. This TCR was sampled from a woman aged 40 to 75 with stage I lung adenocarcinoma. The rearrangement uses TRBV6-1 and TRBJ2-6; D possibly corresponds to TRBD1 (6 bases). CDR3 sequence: CAISESGQTPGANVLTF. The DNA of the CDR3 is TGTGCCATCAGTGAGTCGGGACAAACTCCTGGGGCCAACGTCCTGACTTTC.